The TCR beta chain described here comes from a study of T-cell reconstitution after alpha-beta-depleted transplantation in children. Points from the study as a whole: Expanded clones from the graft, numbering several hundred, reportedly supplied alpha-beta T cells about two months after transplant. Newly generated T cells supplied most T-cell counts and diversity one year post-transplant.

The V end was cut by 6 bases, the J end by 5 bases, with 14 bases between. CDR3 length equals 14 residues. Germline V gene sequence: CDR1 LNHDA, CDR2 SQIVND (reference sequence). Unique molecular identifiers were used to barcode this TCRbeta library. One entry per CDR3 protein results from TCRdb running MiXCR on the PCR reads. The data show approximately 520,000 distinct CDR3 sequences, with about 10% seen just once and 14% held by the top ten. Turning to this clonotype: Its antigen is still unknown.

The sequences come from PBMCs, mostly from graft donor cells, collected 180 days after TCRalphabeta/CD19-depleted stem cell transplant. This sequence was found in a female patient between 2 and 15 years old who had a stem cell transplant for aplastic anemia, so the T cells may come from the graft donor. The J gene is TRBJ1-5, the V gene TRBV19, with D perhaps matching TRBD1 (6 bases). Here the CDR3 DNA reads TGTGCCAGTAGAACGACAGGCTTTGATCAGCCCCAGCATTTT. Translation: CASRTTGFDQPQHF.